A single sample is the source of the 13 T cell receptor beta chains below, sequenced in a study of cytomegalovirus exposure and HLA in healthy donors. PCR amplification relied on 60 Vbeta primers (plus 13 Jbeta primers). Generated by immunoSEQ multiplex PCR, the TCRdb table keeps only in-frame clones and is missing some. The sample lists around 200,000 clones, about three quarters occurring once. The sequenced material came from PBMCs. Receptors originate from a woman aged 55-69 years in good health and CMV-seropositive.

In this sample, this clone turned up a few times. The genes are TRBV29-1 and TRBJ2-7, with TRBD2 identical over 8 bases. V lost 6 bases and J lost 1; bases outside the gene matches: 8. The CDR3 covers 14 residues. Germline V gene lookup returns CDR1 SQVTM and CDR2 ANQGSEA. CDR3 DNA sequence: TGCAGCGTACGACTAGCGCGTGAATCCTACGAGCAGTACTTC. Amino acid sequence: CSVRLARESYEQYF.

The gene calls are TRBV19 and TRBJ2-1, with D perhaps matching TRBD2 (5 bases). This CDR3 is built from 14 residues. CDR1 is LNHDA, CDR2 SQIVND, per germline (reference sequence). V was clipped by 3 bases and J by 6 bases, with 12 bases between them. The CDR3 coding sequence is TGTGCCAGTAGTATTGGGGAGCGAAGCAATGAGCAGTTCTTC. This codes for CASSIGERSNEQFF.

The rearrangement uses TRBV5-4 and TRBJ1-1; maybe TRBD1 (6 bases). With 0 bases removed from V and 1 base from J, the gap between germline ends came to 7 bases. CDR3 length: 14 residues. Looked up from germline, CDR1 is SGHNT and CDR2 is YYREEE (reference sequence). In nucleotides, the CDR3 is TGTGCCAGCAGCTTGGACAGGGAGAACACTGAAGCTTTCTTT. This codes for CASSLDRENTEAFF. Full variable domain (rest looked up from reference TRBV5-4 and TRBJ1-1): ETGVTQSPTHLIKTRGQQVTLRCSSQSGHNTVSWYQQALGQGPQFIFQYYREEENGRGNFPPRFSGLQFPNYSSELNVNALELDDSALYLCASSLDRENTEAFFGQGTRLTVV.

The rearrangement links TRBV7-9 to TRBJ2-3, with D possibly being TRBD2 (6 bases). The CDR3 has 13 amino acids. Per germline, CDR1 SEHNR and CDR2 FQNEAQ (reference sequence). V gave up 0 bases and J gave up 6 bases, with 7 bases separating them. CDR3 coding DNA: TGTGCCAGCAGCTTAGCGGAGGGGGATACGCAGTATTTT. Its protein is CASSLAEGDTQYF.

The chain combines TRBV29-1 with TRBJ2-7, with 12 bases identical to TRBD2. CDR1 is SQVTM and CDR2 is ANQGSEA in the germline V gene. V dropped 3 bases and J dropped 5; count of bases not matched to a gene: 8. The CDR3 sequence is 15 residues long. CDR3 in amino acids: CSVELAGGPIHEQYF. The CDR3 region has the DNA TGCAGCGTTGAGCTAGCGGGAGGGCCTATCCACGAGCAGTACTTC.

The chain uses TRBV7-9 and TRBJ2-7, with 7 nucleotides matching TRBD2. The V and J ends lost 3 bases and 4 bases, in that order; junction bases with no gene match: 6. Per the germline V gene, CDR1 is SEHNR and CDR2 is FQNEAQ (reference sequence). The CDR3 has 14 amino acids. CDR3 DNA: TGTGCCAGCAGCTTTGGAGGCGGGAGTTACGAGCAGTACTTC. This codes for CASSFGGGSYEQYF.

V is TRBV6-5 and J is TRBJ2-7; possibly TRBD1 for D (6 bases). Germline CDR1 reads MNHEY; CDR2 reads SVGAGI. V shed 2 bases and J shed 3 bases, with 11 bases lying between them. This CDR3 comprises 14 residues. The CDR3 is CASSYLGTNYEQYF. CDR3 nucleotides: TGTGCCAGCAGTTACCTAGGGACAAACTACGAGCAGTACTTC.

As concerns this clone: One end of the junction does not line up with germline, which may come from a read error. The chain uses TRBV7-7 and TRBJ2-3; D possibly corresponds to TRBD2 (5 bases). CDR1 SSHAT and CDR2 FNYEAQ come from the germline V gene (reference sequence). The CDR3 runs to 15 residues. This CDR3 is CASSLGSGSTDTQYF. The CDR3 DNA sequence: TGTGCTAGCAGCTTAGGGAGCGGTAGCACAGATACGCAGTATTTT. The entire variable domain, with the rest obtained from reference TRBV7-7 and TRBJ2-3, is as follows: GAGVSQSPRYKVTKRGQDVTLRCDPISSHATLYWYQQALGQGPEFLTYFNYEAQPDKSGLPSDRFSAERPEGSISTLTIQRTEQRDSAMYRCASSLGSGSTDTQYFGPGTRLTVL.

This clone was observed a few times. The chain links TRBV14 to TRBJ2-3, with 10 bases matching TRBD2. The V and J ends lost 1 base and 1 base, in that order; junction bases with no gene match: 8. Germline V gene lookup returns CDR1 SGHDN and CDR2 FVKESK. The CDR3 runs 18 residues. In nucleotides, the CDR3 is TGTGCCAGCAGCCAAGGCAGCCTCGGACTAGCGGGCACAGATACGCAGTATTTT. Translating gives CASSQGSLGLAGTDTQYF.

The rearrangement joins TRBV7-6 to TRBJ2-7; TRBD2 aligns across 14 bases. The CDR3 runs 14 residues. V shed 5 bases and J 5 bases; nucleotides not matched to a gene: 2. Germline CDR1 is SGHVS and CDR2 is FNYEAQ. The CDR3 coding sequence is TGTGCCAGCAGCATGGGACTAGCGGGAGACGAGCAGTACTTC. This translates into CASSMGLAGDEQYF.

The V gene is TRBV19, the J gene TRBJ1-1, with 7 bases fitting TRBD1. Looked up from germline, CDR1 is LNHDA and CDR2 is SQIVND (reference sequence). The CDR3 is made up of 15 amino acids. After removal of 1 base from V and 1 base from J, the junction contained 3 bases not matched to a gene. CDR3 bases: TGTGCCAGTAGTATAGGGGGACAGCAGAACACTGAAGCTTTCTTT. Protein: CASSIGGQQNTEAFF.

This chain connects TRBV19 to TRBJ2-7; 8 nucleotides agree with TRBD2. The V and J ends lost 0 bases and 5 bases, in that order; junction bases with no gene match: 12. Germline V CDR1 and CDR2: LNHDA, SQIVND (reference sequence). The length of the CDR3 is 17 residues. The CDR3 nucleotides are TGTGCCAGTAGTATAGATCCTCCGTGGGGCGGGAGGCACGAGCAGTACTTC. It encodes CASSIDPPWGGRHEQYF.

This chain uses TRBV28 with TRBJ1-1; D perhaps matches TRBD1 (6 bases). The CDR3 covers 14 residues. Trimming took off 5 bases at V and 5 bases at J, with 15 bases between the two ends. Germline CDR1 is MDHEN and CDR2 is SYDVKM. The CDR3 reads CASSPPGGLTEAFF. In nucleotides, the CDR3 is TGTGCCAGCAGTCCCCCGGGGGGGCTGACTGAAGCTTTCTTT.